Shown below are 4 T cell receptor beta chains from a single sample sequenced in a study of blood T cell repertoires in COVID-19. Generated by immunoSEQ multiplex PCR, the TCRdb table keeps only in-frame clones and is missing some. The table lists roughly 170,000 clones, 80% to 90% of them singletons. Sequenced input: peripheral blood. The receptor source for this set is a man between 70 and 80 years old with active or convalescent COVID-19.

The V call is TRBV5-1, the J call TRBJ1-1, with 8 bases identical to TRBD1. There are 13 residues in the CDR3. CDR1 and CDR2 (germline): SGHRS, YFSETQ. V gave up 4 bases and J gave up 3 bases; unmatched junction bases: 2. The CDR3 loop reads CASSLQGDTEAFF. For the CDR3, the DNA is TGCGCCAGCAGCCTACAGGGGGACACTGAAGCTTTCTTT.

The V call is TRBV6-6, the J call TRBJ1-4; no clear D. This CDR3 is built from 15 residues. V was clipped by 0 bases and J by 6 bases, with 11 bases between them. The germline gives CDR1 MNHNY, CDR2 SVGAGI (reference sequence). This CDR3 is CASSYSQVNDEKLFF. The CDR3 region has the DNA TGTGCCAGCAGTTACTCGCAGGTTAATGATGAAAAACTGTTTTTT.

The CDR3 loop reads CASSYQGARQPQHF. CDR3 DNA: TGTGCCAGCAGTTACCAGGGGGCGAGGCAGCCCCAGCATTTT. The chain recombines TRBV6-2 or TRBV6-3 with TRBJ1-5; 8 bases agree with TRBD1. In germline, CDR1 is MNHEY, CDR2 SVGEGT. This CDR3 is 14 amino acids long. Trimming removed 2 bases from V and 7 bases from J; junction bases left unmatched: 4.

V usage is TRBV7-6 and J usage is TRBJ1-1; D is undetermined. Germline CDR1 is SGHVS and CDR2 is FNYEAQ. V was trimmed by 1 base and J by 0 bases, leaving 9 bases between them. This CDR3 is built from 15 residues. CDR3 residues: CASSLDPRMNTEAFF. The CDR3 DNA sequence: TGTGCCAGCAGCTTAGATCCGAGGATGAACACTGAAGCTTTCTTT.